This TCR beta chain was identified during a study of cytomegalovirus exposure and HLA in healthy donors. PCR involved 60 Vbeta and 13 Jbeta primers. The repertoire was sequenced with immunoSEQ multiplex PCR; TCRdb's copy has only in-frame clones and lacks some. Here the sample spans approximately 120,000 clones, around three quarters being singletons. This clone was detected only a few times. The antigen is unknown. Notes on the study in general: Rare sequences made up most TCRs, while some public TCRs were found in many donors.

The clonotype was recovered from a human donor in good health. Specimen: PBMCs.

Written as DNA, the CDR3 is TGTGCCAGCAGAAACGACAGGGTGGGGACCGGGCAGTACTTC. As protein: CASRNDRVGTGQYF. This chain uses TRBV28 with TRBJ2-7; TRBD1 matches 7 bases. The CDR3 extends over 14 amino acids. With V trimmed by 6 bases and J by 9 bases, 14 bases remained unmatched. Germline CDR1 and CDR2: MDHEN and SYDVKM. The whole variable domain, remainder taken from reference TRBV28 and TRBJ2-7, is DVKVTQSSRYLVKRTGEKVFLECVQDMDHENMFWYRQDPGLGLRLIYFSYDVKMKEKGDIPEGYSVSREKKERFSLILESASTNQTSMYLCASRNDRVGTGQYFGPGTRLTVT.